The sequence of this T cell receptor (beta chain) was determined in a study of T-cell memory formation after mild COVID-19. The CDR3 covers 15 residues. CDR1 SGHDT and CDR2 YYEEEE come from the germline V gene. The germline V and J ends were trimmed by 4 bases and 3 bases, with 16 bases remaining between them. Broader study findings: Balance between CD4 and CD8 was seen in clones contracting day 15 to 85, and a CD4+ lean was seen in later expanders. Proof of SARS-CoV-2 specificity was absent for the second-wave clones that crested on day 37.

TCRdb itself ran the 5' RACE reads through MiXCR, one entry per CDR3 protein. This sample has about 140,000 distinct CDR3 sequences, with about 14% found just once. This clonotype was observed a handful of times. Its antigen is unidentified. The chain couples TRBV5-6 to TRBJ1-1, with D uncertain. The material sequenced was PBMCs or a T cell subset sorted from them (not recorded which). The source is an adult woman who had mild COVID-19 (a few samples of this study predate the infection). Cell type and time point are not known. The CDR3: CASSPPVGRDTEAFF. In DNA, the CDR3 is TGTGCCAGCAGCCCGCCAGTTGGGCGGGACACTGAAGCTTTCTTT.